The 9 T cell receptor beta chains below were found in one sample sequenced in a study of control samples from healthy donors and cancer patients. This table comes from immunoSEQ multiplex PCR, and its TCRdb copy is limited to in-frame clones, with some not included. The top ten clones hold about 1.5% of a sample with roughly 90,000 clones, 90% to 95% of them seen once. Sequencing input: blood. The source of these receptors is a woman aged 25-40 years in good health.

This clone was observed a single time. CDR3: CASSEASGSTDTQYF. DNA of the CDR3: TGTGCCAGCAGTGAAGCTAGCGGGAGCACAGATACGCAGTATTTT. This chain uses TRBV6-1 with TRBJ2-3; 7 bases align to TRBD2. CDR1 is MNHNS and CDR2 is SASEGT in the germline V gene. There are 15 residues in the CDR3. Trimming cost V 0 bases and J 0 bases; bases outside gene matches: 0.

The chain uses TRBV6-5 and TRBJ2-7; no reliable D call. This CDR3 has 14 amino acids. Germline V gives CDR1 MNHEY, CDR2 SVGAGI. V was clipped by 3 bases and J by 1 base, with 10 bases between them. Here the CDR3 DNA reads TGTGCCAGCAGTTATTATCCAGGTTCCTACGAGCAGTACTTC. As protein: CASSYYPGSYEQYF.

J is TRBJ1-1 and V is TRBV3-1 (or the pseudogene TRBV3-2); D gene ambiguous. In germline, CDR1 is LGHDT, CDR2 YNNKEL (reference sequence). The germline V and J ends were trimmed by 7 bases and 5 bases, with 8 bases remaining between them. This CDR3 region has 11 residues. CDR3 amino acids: CASTSGTEAFF. In DNA, the CDR3 is TGTGCCAGCACGAGCGGGACTGAAGCTTTCTTT.

CDR3 in amino acids: CSVTRRDTEAFF. The CDR3 bases are TGCAGCGTTACTCGACGAGACACTGAAGCTTTCTTT. V usage is TRBV29-1 and J usage is TRBJ1-1, with D uncertain. Germline values: CDR1 SQVTM, CDR2 ANQGSEA. Trimming pared 5 bases from V and 3 bases from J, leaving 10 bases between. There are 12 residues in the CDR3.

V is TRBV24-1 and J is TRBJ2-1; D gene uncertain. The CDR3 sequence is 13 residues long. CDR1 and CDR2 (germline): KGHDR, SFDVKD. Trimming shortened V by 9 bases and J by 2 bases, and 10 bases separated the two germline ends. Written as DNA, the CDR3 is TGTGCCACCGAGTTCGGGCCCTACAATGAGCAGTTCTTC. It encodes CATEFGPYNEQFF.

The gene calls are TRBV3-1 (or the pseudogene TRBV3-2) and TRBJ2-3; 7 positions agree with TRBD2. V shed 0 bases, J shed 6 bases, and the junction held 6 bases outside the gene matches. The CDR3 extends over 15 amino acids. From germline, CDR1 is LGHDT and CDR2 YNNKEL (reference sequence). CDR3 sequence: CASSQDHRTRDTQYF. The CDR3 nucleotides are TGTGCCAGCAGCCAAGATCACCGGACTAGGGATACGCAGTATTTT.

As regards this clone: At one of its ends the junction is not consistent with the germline gene, which may arise from a read error. This CDR3 is also generated by other DNA sequences in the sample. This chain links TRBV2 with TRBJ1-1; the D is unclear. The CDR3 spans 14 residues. CDR1 is SNHLY, CDR2 FYNNEI, per germline. The CDR3 DNA follows: TGTGCCAGCACTAGACCGGGGTCCGGCACTGAAGCCTTCTTT. Protein: CASTRPGSGTEAFF.

The chain links TRBV27 to TRBJ2-6; 8 bases agree with TRBD1. CDR3 length equals 18 residues. Germline assignment: CDR1 MNHEY and CDR2 SMNVEV (reference sequence). J was trimmed by 0 bases and V by 3 bases; bases with no gene match: 7. The CDR3 sequence is CASSFVGTGISGANVLTF. The DNA of the CDR3 is TGTGCCAGCAGTTTCGTCGGGACAGGTATCTCTGGGGCCAACGTCCTGACTTTC.

The chain carries TRBV30 and TRBJ2-3; D is perhaps TRBD1 (5 bases). In germline, CDR1 is GTSNPN, CDR2 SVGIG (reference sequence). The germline V and J ends were trimmed by 2 bases and 3 bases, with 12 bases remaining between them. The CDR3 runs to 14 residues. CDR3 residues: CAWSRGISTDTQYF. CDR3 DNA sequence: TGTGCCTGGAGTAGGGGTATTAGTACAGATACGCAGTATTTT.